These 7 T cell receptor beta chains were all obtained from the same sample, sequenced in a study of tumor-infiltrating lymphocytes in oesophageal squamous cell carcinoma. From the PCR reads, TCRdb called clonotypes with MiXCR, one entry per CDR3 protein. This sample has some 20,000 distinct CDR3 sequences; over 40% occur once, and the top ten carry roughly 10%. The source material was normal esophageal tissue next to the tumor. These receptor sequences come from a male donor with esophageal squamous cell carcinoma.

This clonotype has only a few counts. The genes are TRBV7-2 and TRBJ2-3; D possibly corresponds to TRBD2 (5 bases). Trimming shortened V by 0 bases and J by 5 bases, and 9 bases separated the two germline ends. From germline, CDR1 is SGHTA and CDR2 FQGNSA. The CDR3 is 14 residues long. The chain's CDR3 is CASSLAGVRDTQYF. Here the CDR3 DNA reads TGTGCCAGCAGCTTAGCGGGAGTTCGAGATACGCAGTATTTT.

The V and J genes are TRBV11-2 and TRBJ2-2, with TRBD2 matching over 14 bases. Trimming at V came to 1 base and at J to 2 bases, leaving 12 bases not matched to a gene. This CDR3 region has 21 residues. Germline V CDR1 and CDR2: SGHAT, FQNNGV. The CDR3 nucleotides are TGTGCCAGCAGCTTAGGAGTTTCGGGACTAGCGGGGGTTATCAACACCGGGGAGCTGTTTTTT. Translating gives CASSLGVSGLAGVINTGELFF. Supplemented by reference TRBV11-2 and TRBJ2-2, the full variable domain reads EAGVAQSPRYKIIEKRQSVAFWCNPISGHATLYWYQQILGQGPKLLIQFQNNGVVDDSQLPKDRFSAERLKGVDSTLKIQPAKLEDSAVYLCASSLGVSGLAGVINTGELFFGEGSRLTVL.

This rearrangement joins TRBV6-1 to TRBJ2-3, with D perhaps matching TRBD1 or TRBD2 (6 bases each). The end of the DNA fits TRBJ2-5 better, so the J call may be wrong. The CDR3 is 16 residues long. Per germline, CDR1 MNHNS and CDR2 SASEGT. The CDR3 nucleotides are TGTGCCAGCAGTGAAGCAGTTGGTGGGGGGCAGGGGACCCAGTACTTC. As protein: CASSEAVGGGQGTQYF.

The chain couples TRBV6-1 to TRBJ2-4; D is possibly TRBD1 or TRBD2 (6 bases each). The germline V and J ends were trimmed by 2 bases and 13 bases, with 21 bases remaining between them. The CDR3 spans 15 residues. Germline V lookup: CDR1 MNHNS, CDR2 SASEGT. CDR3 DNA sequence: TGTGCCAGCAGTGAAAGGGGGGACACCTCTCGGGAGCAGTACTTC. Translated: CASSERGDTSREQYF.

In its sample, this clonotype was seen many times. This chain connects TRBV11-1 to TRBJ2-3; a weak D match, TRBD1 (6 bases). V lost 4 bases to trimming and J lost 0 bases, with 11 bases between them. In germline, CDR1 is SGHAT, CDR2 FQDESV (reference sequence). The CDR3 runs 15 residues. CDR3 region: CASSYGQPSTDTQYF. The CDR3 nucleotides read TGTGCCAGCAGCTATGGACAGCCCAGCACAGATACGCAGTATTTT.

This clonotype was detected ten times or more. V gene TRBV11-2 combines with J gene TRBJ2-7; a weak D match, TRBD1 (7 bases). The germline V and J ends were trimmed by 2 bases and 7 bases, with 15 bases remaining between them. Germline loops: CDR1 SGHAT, CDR2 FQNNGV. This CDR3 spans 14 amino acids. CDR3 loop: CASSLLQGGHEQYF. CDR3 DNA: TGTGCCAGCAGCTTACTCCAGGGGGGCCATGAGCAGTACTTC.

Note on this clonotype: Here the CDR3 omits its conserved ending phenylalanine or tryptophan, so a read error is the likely source. Because the CDR3's place on the DNA is in doubt, the DNA is left out and the CDR3 is given as listed by TCRdb. This chain links TRBV7-9 with TRBJ2-6; TRBD2 is the table's D call and was not checked against the DNA. 18 amino acids form the CDR3, both terminal residues included. In germline, CDR1 is SEHNR, CDR2 FQNEAQ (reference sequence). The CDR3 spells CASSLGLAGTSYEQYFGA.